This T cell receptor beta chain was recovered during a study of human T cells and chemical hapten exposure. Study outcomes and limitations: Positive correlation was observed between PT1 expanded TCR counts and patch test score.

The CDR3 has 15 residues. Germline V gene sequence: CDR1 KGHSY, CDR2 FQNENV. V was shortened by 4 bases and J by 1 base, with 13 bases between the two germline ends. MiXCR was run by TCRdb on the RACE reads, yielding one entry per CDR3 protein. The sample lists more than 300,000 distinct CDR3 sequences, roughly 5% occurring once. Time point here: pre-sensitization, week 0. The treatment is: therapeutic diphenylcyclopropenone sensitization with weekly scalp DPC. Donors were 18 to 70-year-old alopecia patients suitable for DPC. This clonotype showed up many times. Its antigen is not known. The chain is built from TRBV16 and TRBJ1-1; D is possibly TRBD1 (6 bases). This clonotype was obtained from a woman aged 45-60 years with alopecia areata. Some clones in this sample may be carry-over from other donors' samples. The input for sequencing was whole blood, taken in connection with sensitization to the hapten diphenylcyclopropenone (DPC). The CDR3 reads CASSRNPTGNTEAFF. The CDR3 DNA reads as TGTGCCAGCAGCCGGAACCCGACAGGGAACACTGAAGCTTTCTTT.